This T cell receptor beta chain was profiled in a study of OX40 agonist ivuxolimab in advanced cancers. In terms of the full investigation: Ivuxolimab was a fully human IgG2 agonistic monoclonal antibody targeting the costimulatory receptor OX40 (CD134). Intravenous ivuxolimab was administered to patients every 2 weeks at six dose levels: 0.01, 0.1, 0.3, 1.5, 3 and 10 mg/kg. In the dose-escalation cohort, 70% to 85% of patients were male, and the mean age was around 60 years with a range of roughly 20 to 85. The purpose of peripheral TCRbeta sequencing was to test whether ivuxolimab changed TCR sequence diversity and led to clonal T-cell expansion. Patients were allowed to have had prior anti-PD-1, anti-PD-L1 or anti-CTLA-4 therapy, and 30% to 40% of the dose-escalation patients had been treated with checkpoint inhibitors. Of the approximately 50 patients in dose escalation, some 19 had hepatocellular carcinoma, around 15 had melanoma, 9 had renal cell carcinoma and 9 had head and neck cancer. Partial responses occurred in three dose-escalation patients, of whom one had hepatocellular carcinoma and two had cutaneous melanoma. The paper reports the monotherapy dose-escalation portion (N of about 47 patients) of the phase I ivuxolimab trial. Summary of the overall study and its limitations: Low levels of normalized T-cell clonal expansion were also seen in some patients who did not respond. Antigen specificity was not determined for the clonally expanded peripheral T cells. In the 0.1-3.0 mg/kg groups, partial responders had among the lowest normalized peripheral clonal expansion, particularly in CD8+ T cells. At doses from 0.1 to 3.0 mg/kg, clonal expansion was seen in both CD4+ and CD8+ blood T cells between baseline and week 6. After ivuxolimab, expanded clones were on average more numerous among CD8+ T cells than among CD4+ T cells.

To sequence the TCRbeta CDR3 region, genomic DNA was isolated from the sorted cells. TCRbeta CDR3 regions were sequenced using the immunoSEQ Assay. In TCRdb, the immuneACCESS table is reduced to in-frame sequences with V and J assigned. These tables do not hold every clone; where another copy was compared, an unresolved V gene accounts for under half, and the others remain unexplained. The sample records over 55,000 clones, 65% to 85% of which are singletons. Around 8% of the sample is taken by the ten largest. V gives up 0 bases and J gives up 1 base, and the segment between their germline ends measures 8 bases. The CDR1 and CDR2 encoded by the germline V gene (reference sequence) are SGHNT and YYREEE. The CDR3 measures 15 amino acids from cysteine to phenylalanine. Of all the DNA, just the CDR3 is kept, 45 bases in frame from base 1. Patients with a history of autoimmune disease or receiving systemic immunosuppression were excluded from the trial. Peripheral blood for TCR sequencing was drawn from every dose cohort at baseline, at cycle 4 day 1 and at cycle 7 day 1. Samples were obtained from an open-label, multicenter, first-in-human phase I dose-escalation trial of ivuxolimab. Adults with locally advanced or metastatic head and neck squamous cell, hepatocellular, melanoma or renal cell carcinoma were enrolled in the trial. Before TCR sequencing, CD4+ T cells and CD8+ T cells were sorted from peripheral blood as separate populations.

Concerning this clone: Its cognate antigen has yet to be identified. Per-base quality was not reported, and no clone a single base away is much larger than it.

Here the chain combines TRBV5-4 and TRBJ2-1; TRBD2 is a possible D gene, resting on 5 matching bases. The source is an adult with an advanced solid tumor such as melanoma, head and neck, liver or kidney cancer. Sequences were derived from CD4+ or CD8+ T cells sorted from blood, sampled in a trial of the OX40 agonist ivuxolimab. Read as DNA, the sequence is TGTGCCAGCAGCTTGGATGAGGGTTCCTACAATGAGCAGTTCTTC. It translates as CASSLDEGSYNEQFF.